This T cell receptor beta chain comes out of a study of shared T cell receptors in the human thymus. The CDR3 consists of 17 residues. Germline values: CDR1 GTSNPN, CDR2 SVGIG (reference sequence). V lost 2 bases to trimming and J lost 6 bases; unmatched junction nucleotides: 13. Sequencing was performed with immunoSEQ multiplex PCR; in TCRdb, only in-frame clones are kept and a portion is missing. The sample carries hundreds of thousands of clones, roughly 85% recorded once. This sample also appeared in a second study, on human thymus T cells. Per that study: Among the donors, all were healthy Finnish infants having corrective surgery for congenital heart defects. Resected material from corrective heart surgery provided the thymus tissue analysed.

This TCR was sampled from a girl less than two years old with a congenital heart defect. This rearrangement joins TRBV30 to TRBJ1-2, with 12 bases fitting TRBD1. The sequenced sample was thymocytes. The DNA of the CDR3 is TGTGCCTGGAGTCTCACGGGACAGGGGGCGCGAAGTGATGGCTACACCTTC. Amino acids: CAWSLTGQGARSDGYTF.